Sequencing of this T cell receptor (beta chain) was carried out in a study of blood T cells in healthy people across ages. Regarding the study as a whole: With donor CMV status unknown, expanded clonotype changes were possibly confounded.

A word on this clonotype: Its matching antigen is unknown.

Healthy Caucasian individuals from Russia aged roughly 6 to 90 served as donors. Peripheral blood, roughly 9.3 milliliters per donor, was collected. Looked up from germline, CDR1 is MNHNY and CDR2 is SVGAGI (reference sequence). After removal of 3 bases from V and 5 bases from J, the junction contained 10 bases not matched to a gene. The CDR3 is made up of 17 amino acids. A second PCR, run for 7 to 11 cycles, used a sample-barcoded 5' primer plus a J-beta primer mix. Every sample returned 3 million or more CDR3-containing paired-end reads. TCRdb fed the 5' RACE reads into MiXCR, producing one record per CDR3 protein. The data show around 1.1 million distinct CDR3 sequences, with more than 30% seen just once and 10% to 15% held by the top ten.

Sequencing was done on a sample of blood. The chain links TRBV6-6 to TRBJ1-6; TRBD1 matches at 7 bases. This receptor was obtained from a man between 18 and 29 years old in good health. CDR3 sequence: CASSYRGAGQHNSPLHF. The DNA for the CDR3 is TGTGCCAGCAGTTATCGGGGGGCGGGACAGCATAATTCACCCCTCCACTTT.